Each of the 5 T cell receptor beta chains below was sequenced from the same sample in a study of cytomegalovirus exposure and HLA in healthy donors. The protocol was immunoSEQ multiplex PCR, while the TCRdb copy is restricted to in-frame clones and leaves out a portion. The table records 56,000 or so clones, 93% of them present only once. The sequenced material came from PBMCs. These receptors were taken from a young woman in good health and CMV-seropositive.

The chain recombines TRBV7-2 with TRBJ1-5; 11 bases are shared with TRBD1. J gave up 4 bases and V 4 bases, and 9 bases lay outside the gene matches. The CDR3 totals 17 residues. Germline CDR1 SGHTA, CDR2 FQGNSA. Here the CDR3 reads CASSSSRGQGENQPQHF. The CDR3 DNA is TGTGCCAGCAGCTCCAGCAGGGGACAGGGGGAAAATCAGCCCCAGCATTTT.

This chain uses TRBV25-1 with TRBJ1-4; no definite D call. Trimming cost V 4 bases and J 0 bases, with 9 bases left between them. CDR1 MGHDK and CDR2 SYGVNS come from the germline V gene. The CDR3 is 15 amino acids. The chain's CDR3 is CASSGNRATNEKLFF. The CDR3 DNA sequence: TGTGCCAGCAGTGGTAATAGAGCAACTAATGAAAAACTGTTTTTT.

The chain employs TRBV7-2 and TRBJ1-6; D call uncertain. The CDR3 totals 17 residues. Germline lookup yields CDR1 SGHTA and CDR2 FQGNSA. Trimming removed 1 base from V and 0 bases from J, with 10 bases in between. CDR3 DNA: TGTGCCAGCAGCTTAGACCCCCGTAGCTCCTATAATTCACCCCTCCACTTT. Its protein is CASSLDPRSSYNSPLHF.

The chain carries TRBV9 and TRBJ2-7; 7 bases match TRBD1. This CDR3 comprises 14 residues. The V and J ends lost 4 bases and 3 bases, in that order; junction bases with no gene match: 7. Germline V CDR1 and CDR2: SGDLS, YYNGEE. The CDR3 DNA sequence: TGTGCCAGCAGCTTCCGGGACAGCCACTACGAGCAGTACTTC. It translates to CASSFRDSHYEQYF.

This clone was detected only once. Here the CDR3 reads CASSLLAAKNIQYF. In DNA, the CDR3 is TGTGCCAGCAGTTTACTAGCAGCCAAAAACATTCAGTACTTC. The V call is TRBV6-5, the J call TRBJ2-4; TRBD2 might be the D (6 bases). Trimming left V 4 bases short and J 0 bases short, with 7 bases between. In germline, CDR1 is MNHEY, CDR2 SVGAGI. This CDR3 spans 14 amino acids.